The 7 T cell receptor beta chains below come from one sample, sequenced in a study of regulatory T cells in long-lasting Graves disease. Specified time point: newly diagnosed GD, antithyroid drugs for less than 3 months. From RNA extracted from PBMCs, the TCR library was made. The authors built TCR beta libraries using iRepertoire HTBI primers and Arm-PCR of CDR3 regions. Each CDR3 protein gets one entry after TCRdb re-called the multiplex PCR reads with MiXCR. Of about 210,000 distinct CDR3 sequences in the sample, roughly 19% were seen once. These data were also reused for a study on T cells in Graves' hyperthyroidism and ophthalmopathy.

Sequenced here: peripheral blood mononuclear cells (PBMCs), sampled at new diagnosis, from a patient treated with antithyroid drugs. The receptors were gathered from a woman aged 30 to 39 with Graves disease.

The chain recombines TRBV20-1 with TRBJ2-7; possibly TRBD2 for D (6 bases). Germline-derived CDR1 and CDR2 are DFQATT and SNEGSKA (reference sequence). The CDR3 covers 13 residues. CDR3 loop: CRLDGRDSYEQYF. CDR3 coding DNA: TGCAGACTAGACGGGCGGGACTCCTACGAGCAGTACTTC.

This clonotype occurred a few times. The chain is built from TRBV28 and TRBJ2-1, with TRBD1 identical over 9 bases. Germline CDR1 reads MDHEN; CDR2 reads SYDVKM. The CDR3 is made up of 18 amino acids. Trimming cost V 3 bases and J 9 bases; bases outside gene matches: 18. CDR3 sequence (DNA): TGTGCCAGCAGTTTGGGACCACCGCGAGGACAGGGGACTATTGAGCAGTTCTTC. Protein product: CASSLGPPRGQGTIEQFF.

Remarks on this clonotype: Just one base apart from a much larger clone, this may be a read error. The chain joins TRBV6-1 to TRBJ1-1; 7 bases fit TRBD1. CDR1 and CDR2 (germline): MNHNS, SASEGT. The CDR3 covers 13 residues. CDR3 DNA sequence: TGTGCCAGCAATGAACACCGGGACAGTGAAGCTTTCTTT. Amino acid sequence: CASNEHRDSEAFF.

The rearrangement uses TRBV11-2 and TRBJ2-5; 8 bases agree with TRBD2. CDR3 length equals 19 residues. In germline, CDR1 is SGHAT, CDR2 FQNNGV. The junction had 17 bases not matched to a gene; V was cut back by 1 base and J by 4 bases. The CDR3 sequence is CASSLGYRDSGIGGETQYF. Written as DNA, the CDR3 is TGTGCCAGCAGCTTAGGGTACAGGGATAGCGGGATAGGGGGAGAGACCCAGTACTTC.

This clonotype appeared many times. This chain's CDR3 is CASTGPLGSTEAFF. For the CDR3, the DNA is TGTGCCAGTACCGGGCCCTTGGGGAGCACTGAAGCTTTCTTT. V and J are TRBV28 and TRBJ1-1, with D unresolved. Germline-derived CDR1 and CDR2 are MDHEN and SYDVKM. The CDR3 runs 14 residues. Trimming removed 9 bases from V and 4 bases from J, with 18 bases in between.

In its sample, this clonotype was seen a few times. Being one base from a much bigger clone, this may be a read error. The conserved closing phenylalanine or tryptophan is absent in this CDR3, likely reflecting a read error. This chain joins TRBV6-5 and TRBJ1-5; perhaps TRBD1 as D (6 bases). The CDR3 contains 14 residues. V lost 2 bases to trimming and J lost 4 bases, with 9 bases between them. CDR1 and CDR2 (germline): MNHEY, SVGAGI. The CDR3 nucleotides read TGTGCCAGCAGTTACGAGGGGGGGAATCAGCCCCAGCATTCT. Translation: CASSYEGGNQPQHS.

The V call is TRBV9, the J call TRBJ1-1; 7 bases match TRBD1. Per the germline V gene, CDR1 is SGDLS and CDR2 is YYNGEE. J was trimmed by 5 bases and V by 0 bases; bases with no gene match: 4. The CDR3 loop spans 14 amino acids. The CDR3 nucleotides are TGTGCCAGCAGCGTAGGGCAGGGGGGGACTGAAGCTTTCTTT. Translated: CASSVGQGGTEAFF.